These T cell receptor beta chains were read from a single sample in a study of sequential checkpoint blockade in melanoma. Assay used: immunoSEQ multiplex PCR; TCRdb lists only in-frame clones, some missing. The sample records over 10,000 clones, around 75% being singletons. Source: CD8+ T cells sorted from blood (inferred from file names), taken from a patient given nivolumab and ipilimumab in sequence. Receptors originate from a human donor with melanoma. CDR3s leave out the opening cysteine and the closing phenylalanine or tryptophan. The D gene is left open where the match is weak.

TRBD1,TRBV9,TRBJ2-3,ASSRDRGPDTQY
TRBD1,TRBV9,TRBJ1-2,ASSVEGARRYGYT
TRBD1,TRBV19,TRBJ2-1,ASSGTGTYNEQF
-,TRBV10-3,TRBJ2-7,AISDNGIGYEQY
-,TRBV6-1,TRBJ2-7,ASSAGLLYEQY
-,TRBV5-1,TRBJ1-1,ASRGDTLFEAF
-,TRBV29-1,TRBJ2-2,SVGGTTGELF
-,TRBV6-5,TRBJ2-7,ASSYMGGYEQY
TRBD2,TRBV14,TRBJ2-1,ASSQDRGGLYNEQF
TRBD1,TRBV19,TRBJ1-3,ASSLVGQSKGNTIY
-,TRBV5-6,TRBJ2-5,ASSMGGETQY
TRBD1,TRBV4-1,TRBJ1-5,ASSVGTGFDQPQH
-,TRBV4-1,TRBJ2-5,ASSHQRGSQETQY
-,TRBV11-3,TRBJ2-1,ASSPSRGNEQF
-,TRBV6-1,TRBJ2-1,ASSEEGGDYNGQF
-,TRBV19,TRBJ1-4,ASSMWQNNEKLF
TRBD1,TRBV9,TRBJ1-4,ASSPGQGREKLF
-,TRBV4-1,TRBJ2-1,ASSQDPLATVEQF
-,TRBV28,TRBJ1-2,ASRLQDTNYGYT
-,TRBV6-5,TRBJ1-2,ASSYSGTYGYT
TRBD2,TRBV6-5,TRBJ2-2,ASSSAGAAGELF
TRBD1,TRBV13,TRBJ1-5,ASSTGGQPQH
-,TRBV5-5,TRBJ2-7,ASSLGYSYYEQY
TRBD2,TRBV5-4,TRBJ2-7,ASSLGSSGSYEQY
-,TRBV20-1,TRBJ1-2,SARTNYGYT
TRBD2,TRBV7-9,TRBJ2-7,ASSSSTTSGPSYEQY
-,TRBV5-6,TRBJ2-5,ASSVWEGGQVETQY
TRBD1,TRBV11-3,TRBJ1-1,ASSLARQGAVEAF
TRBD1,TRBV19,TRBJ1-4,ASSRTGEGEKLF
TRBD1,TRBV28,TRBJ1-4,ASRNLGGANEKLF
-,TRBV6-1,TRBJ2-7,ASSELTGPSYEQY
TRBD2,TRBV4-2,TRBJ2-1,ASSQGASGRNEQF
TRBD1,TRBV5-6,TRBJ1-4,ASSSGTGSLRKLF
TRBD1,TRBV5-6,TRBJ1-1,ASSLDGTATEAF
TRBD1,TRBV11-2,TRBJ2-7,ASSAGTGGFQY
TRBD1,TRBV27,TRBJ2-7,ASSLQNRGPLVKQY
-,TRBV6-4,TRBJ2-3,ASSSGTDTQY
TRBD1,TRBV10-3,TRBJ2-7,AISSDRVDEQY
-,TRBV7-9,TRBJ1-4,ASSPSGTTNEKLF
-,TRBV5-8,TRBJ2-1,ASSLGQSSYNEQF
-,TRBV7-9,TRBJ1-1,ASSLVGRVRTEAF
TRBD2,TRBV6-4,TRBJ2-1,ASSDGTSGSDEQF
-,TRBV4-1,TRBJ1-4,ASSQESQGMANEKLF
TRBD1,TRBV4-2,TRBJ2-7,ASSRDREISYEQY
TRBD1,TRBV10-3,TRBJ1-1,AISEADRGAF
-,TRBV10-2,TRBJ1-2,ASTPGTDYGYT
TRBD1,TRBV18,TRBJ2-1,ASTPTGYYNEQF
-,TRBV19,TRBJ1-5,ASSISSMRVNQPQH
TRBD1,TRBV5-6,TRBJ2-5,ASSFRGQGWEETQY
-,TRBV6-4,TRBJ2-3,ASSDGSGTDTQY
TRBD1,TRBV28,TRBJ2-3,ASSSGTGNTDTQY
TRBD1,TRBV30,TRBJ2-7,AWTGGQTYEQY
TRBD2,TRBV7-9,TRBJ2-3,ASSPPGLSTDTQY
-,TRBV7-8,TRBJ1-1,ASSLRAGINTEAF
TRBD1,TRBV4-1,TRBJ1-2,ASSQAEDRGFYGYT
TRBD1,TRBV14,TRBJ1-5,ASSQGQGFNQPQH
TRBD1,TRBV19,TRBJ2-1,ASSIRQGFFGEQF
-,TRBV13,TRBJ1-1,ASSLVGAGRYDTEAF